Reported below is one T cell receptor (beta chain). Its antigen specificity is not known. Base qualities are not at hand, and no much larger clone is one base apart. The sample comes from a study of CD8 T cells in Susac syndrome (dated by TCRdb to about 2019). About the study as a whole: Of the Susac syndrome patients who were sequenced, roughly 6 had clinically active disease and eight were in clinical remission. At blood withdrawal, Susac syndrome patients were either therapy-naive, taking corticosteroids (in some cases with IVIg as well), or taking IVIg alone. Repertoire sequencing was used to test whether CD8+ T cell activation and differentiation in Susac syndrome was antigen driven. On the study overall, not on this receptor specifically: The CD4+ T cell repertoire of patients with Susac syndrome showed no detectable clonal expansion. The number of individuals in the TCR sequencing and HLA analysis was recognized as being relatively small.

RNA was extracted using the RNeasy kit, and about 0.45 to 1 ug of the RNA was reverse transcribed with random hexamers. TCR beta CDR3 regions were amplified with the immunoSEQ multiplex PCR assay covering 54 Vbeta and 13 Jbeta segments. PCR amplification bias was corrected by using a synthetic template baseline for primer optimization and computational correction. The original methods were these. Only productive sequences were kept, with reads annotated to V, D and J genes according to IMGT and analyzed in immunoSEQ Analyzer. Clonality was calculated as one minus the Shannon entropy normalized by log2 of the number of productive unique sequences. For each patient and control, public and private clones were evaluated among the 100 most prevalent clones. Susac-specific clones were defined as absent from healthy and MS cohorts, 850 to 1,300 published viral clones and other ImmuneACCESS disease sequences. TCRdb applied fastp at Q25 and MiXCR to the public reads, then kept only in-frame beta chains. Rows are unified per CDR3 protein, each entry keeping the most common DNA and genes. TCRdb, not the original authors, processed these V and J calls. In this sample the table shows under 200,000 distinct CDR3 sequences, 90% to 95% of which occur a single time. Around 0.11% of the sample is taken by the ten largest.

High-throughput TCR beta sequencing profiled peripheral blood CD8+ and CD4+ T cells from healthy donors, Susac syndrome patients and multiple sclerosis patients. Recently defined diagnostic criteria for definite or probable disease were met by the Susac syndrome patients. Bulk CD8+ and CD4+ T cells were purified by magnetic negative isolation, while CD8+ TEMRA cells were enriched using FACS. Blood was drawn into EDTA tubes, processed within 24 hours, and PBMCs were isolated by density gradient centrifugation. PBMCs intended for TCR sequencing were cryopreserved in liquid nitrogen and were subsequently thawed in a 37 degrees C water bath. The sorted or isolated CD4+, CD8+ and CD8+ TEMRA cells reached a purity of at least 90%. The sequencing sample was made of CD4+ T cells from PBMCs. The clonotype originates from a human donor with Susac syndrome.

In nucleotide form, the sequence is TGTGCCAGCAGCGCCGGCGGTCTGGGAAATCAGCCCCAGCATTTT. Translated, this is CASSAGGLGNQPQHF. The rearrangement joined TRBV9 to TRBJ1-5, with the D gene uncertain. The germline V gene supplies CDR1 SGDLS and CDR2 YYNGEE. Trimming at the junction amounts to 3 bases on V and 4 bases on J, and the germline ends lie 14 bases apart. From the cysteine through the phenylalanine, the CDR3 covers 15 amino acids. The kept DNA is CDR3 alone, 45 bases in frame from the first base.